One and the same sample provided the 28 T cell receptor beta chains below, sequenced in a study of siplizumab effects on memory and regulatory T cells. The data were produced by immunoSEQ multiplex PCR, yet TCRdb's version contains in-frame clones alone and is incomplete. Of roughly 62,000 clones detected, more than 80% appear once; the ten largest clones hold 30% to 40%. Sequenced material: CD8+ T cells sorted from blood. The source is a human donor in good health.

CDR3 nucleotides: TGCGCCAGCAGAACGGATCCCGGGACGAACACCGGGGAGCTGTTTTTT. It is translated as CASRTDPGTNTGELFF. The chain links TRBV10-1 to TRBJ2-2; possible D gene TRBD2, 5 bases. Per germline, CDR1 WNHNN and CDR2 SYGVQD (reference sequence). V was clipped by 6 bases and J by 0 bases, with 14 bases between them. The CDR3 consists of 16 residues.

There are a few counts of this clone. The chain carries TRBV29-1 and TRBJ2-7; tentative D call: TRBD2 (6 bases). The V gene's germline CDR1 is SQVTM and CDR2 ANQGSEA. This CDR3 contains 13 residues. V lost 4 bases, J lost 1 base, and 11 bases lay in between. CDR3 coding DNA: TGCAGCGTTGGCGGGACCGCATCCTACGAGCAGTACTTC. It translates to CSVGGTASYEQYF.

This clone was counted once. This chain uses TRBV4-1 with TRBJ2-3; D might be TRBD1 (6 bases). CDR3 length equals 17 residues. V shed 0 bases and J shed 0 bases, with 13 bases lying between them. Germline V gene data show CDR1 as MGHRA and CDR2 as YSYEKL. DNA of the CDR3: TGCGCCAGCAGCCAAGACCCTACAGGGTTTAGCACAGATACGCAGTATTTT. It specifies CASSQDPTGFSTDTQYF.

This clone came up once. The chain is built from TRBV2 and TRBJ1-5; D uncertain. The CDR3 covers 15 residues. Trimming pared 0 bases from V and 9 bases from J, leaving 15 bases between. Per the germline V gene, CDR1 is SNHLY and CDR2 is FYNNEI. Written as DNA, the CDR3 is TGTGCCAGCAGTGAAGCCAGCGGGGAGGGTGGGCCCCAGCATTTT. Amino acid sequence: CASSEASGEGGPQHF.

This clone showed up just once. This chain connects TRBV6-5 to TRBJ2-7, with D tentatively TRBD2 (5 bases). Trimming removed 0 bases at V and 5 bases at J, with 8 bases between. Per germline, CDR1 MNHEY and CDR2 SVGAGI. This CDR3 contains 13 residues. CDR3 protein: CASSYSGSDEQYF. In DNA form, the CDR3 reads TGTGCCAGCAGTTACTCAGGGAGCGACGAGCAGTACTTC.

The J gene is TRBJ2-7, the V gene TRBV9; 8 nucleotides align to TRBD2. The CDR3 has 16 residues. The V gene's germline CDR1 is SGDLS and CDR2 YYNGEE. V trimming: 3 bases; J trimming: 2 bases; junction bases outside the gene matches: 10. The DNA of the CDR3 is TGTGCCAGCAGCGGCCGACCGACTAGCGAAGCCTACGAGCAGTACTTC. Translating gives CASSGRPTSEAYEQYF.

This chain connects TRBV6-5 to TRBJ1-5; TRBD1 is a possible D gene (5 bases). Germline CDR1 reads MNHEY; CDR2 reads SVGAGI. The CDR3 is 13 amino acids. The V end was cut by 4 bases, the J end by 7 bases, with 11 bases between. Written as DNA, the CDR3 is TGTGCCAGCAGTTCGGGGCTAGGCCAGCCCCAGCATTTT. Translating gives CASSSGLGQPQHF.

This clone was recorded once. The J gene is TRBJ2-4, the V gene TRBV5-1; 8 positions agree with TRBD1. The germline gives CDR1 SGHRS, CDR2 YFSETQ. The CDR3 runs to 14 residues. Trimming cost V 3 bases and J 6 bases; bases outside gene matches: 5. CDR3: CASSSSGQGNIQYF. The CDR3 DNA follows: TGCGCCAGCAGCTCGTCAGGACAGGGAAACATTCAGTACTTC.

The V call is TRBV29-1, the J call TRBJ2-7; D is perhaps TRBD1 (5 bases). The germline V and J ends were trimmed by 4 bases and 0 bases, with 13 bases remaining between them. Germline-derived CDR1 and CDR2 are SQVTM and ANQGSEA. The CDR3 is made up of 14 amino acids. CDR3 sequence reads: CSVGEGVSSYEQYF. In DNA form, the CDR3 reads TGCAGCGTTGGCGAAGGGGTTAGCTCCTACGAGCAGTACTTC.

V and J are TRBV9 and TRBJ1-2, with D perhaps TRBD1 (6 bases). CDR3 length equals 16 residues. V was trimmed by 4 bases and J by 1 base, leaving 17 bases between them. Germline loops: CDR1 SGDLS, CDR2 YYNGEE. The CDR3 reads CASSPWTDRLNYGYTF. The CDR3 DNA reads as TGTGCCAGCAGCCCCTGGACAGACCGACTTAACTATGGCTACACCTTC.

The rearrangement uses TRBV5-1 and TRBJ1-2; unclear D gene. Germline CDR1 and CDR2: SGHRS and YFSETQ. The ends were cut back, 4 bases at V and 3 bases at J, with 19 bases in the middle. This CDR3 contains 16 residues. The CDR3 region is CASSPTTLAADYGYTF. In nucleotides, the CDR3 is TGCGCCAGCAGCCCGACGACATTGGCAGCTGACTATGGCTACACCTTC. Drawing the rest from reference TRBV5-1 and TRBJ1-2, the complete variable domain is KAGVTQTPRYLIKTRGQQVTLSCSPISGHRSVSWYQQTPGQGLQFLFEYFSETQRNKGNFPGRFSGRQFSNSRSEMNVSTLELGDSALYLCASSPTTLAADYGYTFGSGTRLTVV.

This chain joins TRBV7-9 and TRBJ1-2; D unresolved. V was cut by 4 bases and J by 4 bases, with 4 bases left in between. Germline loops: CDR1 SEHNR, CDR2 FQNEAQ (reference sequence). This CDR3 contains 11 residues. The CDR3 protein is CASSSIYGYTF. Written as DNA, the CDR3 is TGTGCCAGCAGCTCCATCTATGGCTACACCTTC.

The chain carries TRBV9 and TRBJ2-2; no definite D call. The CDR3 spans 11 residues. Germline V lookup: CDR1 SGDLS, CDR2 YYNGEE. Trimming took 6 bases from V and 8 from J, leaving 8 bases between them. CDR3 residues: CASTQEGELFF. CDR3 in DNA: TGTGCCAGCACCCAGGAAGGGGAGCTGTTTTTT. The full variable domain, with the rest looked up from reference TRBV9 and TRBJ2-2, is DSGVTQTPKHLITATGQRVTLRCSPRSGDLSVYWYQQSLDQGLQFLIQYYNGEERAKGNILERFSAQQFPDLHSELNLSSLELGDSALYFCASTQEGELFFGEGSRLTVL.

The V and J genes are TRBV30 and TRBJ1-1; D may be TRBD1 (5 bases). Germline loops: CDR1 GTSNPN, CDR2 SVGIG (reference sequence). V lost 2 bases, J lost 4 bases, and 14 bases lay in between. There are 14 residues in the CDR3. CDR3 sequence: CAWSQGQPGTEAFF. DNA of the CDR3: TGTGCCTGGAGTCAGGGTCAGCCTGGCACTGAAGCTTTCTTT.

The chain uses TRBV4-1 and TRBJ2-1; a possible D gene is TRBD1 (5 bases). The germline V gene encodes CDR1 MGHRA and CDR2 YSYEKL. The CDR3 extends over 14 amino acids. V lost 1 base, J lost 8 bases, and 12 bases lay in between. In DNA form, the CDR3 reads TGCGCCAGCAGCCAAGCCGTAGGGGCCTATGAGCAGTTCTTC. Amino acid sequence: CASSQAVGAYEQFF.

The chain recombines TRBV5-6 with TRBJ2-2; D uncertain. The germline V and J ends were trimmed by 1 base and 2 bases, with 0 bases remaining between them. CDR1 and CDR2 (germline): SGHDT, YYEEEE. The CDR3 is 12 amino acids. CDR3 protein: CASSLNTGELFF. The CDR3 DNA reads TGTGCCAGCAGCTTGAACACCGGGGAGCTGTTTTTT.

The CDR3, as DNA: TGTGCCAGTAGGTCAGGGTTCGGGGCCAACGTCCTGACTTTC. This encodes CASRSGFGANVLTF. The chain combines TRBV19 with TRBJ2-6, with D possibly being TRBD1 (5 bases). Germline values: CDR1 LNHDA, CDR2 SQIVND (reference sequence). The CDR3 is 14 amino acids. V was cut by 6 bases and J by 4 bases, with 10 bases left in between.

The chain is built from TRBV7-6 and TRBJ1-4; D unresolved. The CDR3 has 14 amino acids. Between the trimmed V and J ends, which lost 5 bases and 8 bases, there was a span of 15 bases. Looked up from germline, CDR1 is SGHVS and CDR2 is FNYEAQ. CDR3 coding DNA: TGTGCCAGCAGCCCCGACATAGTTACCGAAAAACTGTTTTTT. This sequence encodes CASSPDIVTEKLFF.

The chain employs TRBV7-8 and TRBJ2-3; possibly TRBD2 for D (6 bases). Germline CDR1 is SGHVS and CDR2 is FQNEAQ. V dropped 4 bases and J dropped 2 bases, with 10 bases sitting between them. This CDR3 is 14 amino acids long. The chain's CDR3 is CASSSSGFTDTQYF. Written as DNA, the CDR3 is TGTGCCAGCAGCTCCAGCGGGTTCACAGATACGCAGTATTTT.

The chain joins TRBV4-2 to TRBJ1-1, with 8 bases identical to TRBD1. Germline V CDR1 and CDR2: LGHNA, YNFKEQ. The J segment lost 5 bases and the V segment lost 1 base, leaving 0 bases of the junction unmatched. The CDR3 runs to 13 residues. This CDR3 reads CASSQGTGTEAFF. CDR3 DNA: TGTGCCAGCAGCCAAGGGACAGGGACTGAAGCTTTCTTT.

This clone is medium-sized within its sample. CDR3 DNA: TGTGCCTGGAGTGTTAGGGAAAACACTGAAGCTTTCTTT. This encodes CAWSVRENTEAFF. The chain links TRBV30 to TRBJ1-1; no definite D call. Germline loops: CDR1 GTSNPN, CDR2 SVGIG (reference sequence). The CDR3 spans 13 residues. V was shortened by 0 bases and J by 2 bases, with 7 bases between the two germline ends.

CDR3 in DNA: TGCGCCAGCAGTGAGACAGGTGATGGCTACACCTTC. Translating it yields CASSETGDGYTF. The chain is built from TRBV10-1 and TRBJ1-2; tentatively, D is TRBD1 (5 bases). The V gene lost 2 bases and the J gene lost 6 bases, with 7 bases spanning the gap. Germline CDR1 WNHNN, CDR2 SYGVQD (reference sequence). The CDR3 consists of 12 residues.

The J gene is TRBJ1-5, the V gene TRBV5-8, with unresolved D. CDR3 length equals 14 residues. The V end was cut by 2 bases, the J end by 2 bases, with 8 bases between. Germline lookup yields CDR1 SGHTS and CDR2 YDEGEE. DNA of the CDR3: TGTGCCAGCAGCTTTTATACAGGCAATCAGCCCCAGCATTTT. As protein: CASSFYTGNQPQHF. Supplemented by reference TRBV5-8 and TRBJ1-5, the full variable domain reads EAGVTQSPTHLIKTRGQQATLRCSPISGHTSVYWYQQALGLGLQFLLWYDEGEERNRGNFPPRFSGRQFPNYSSELNVNALELEDSALYLCASSFYTGNQPQHFGDGTRLSIL.

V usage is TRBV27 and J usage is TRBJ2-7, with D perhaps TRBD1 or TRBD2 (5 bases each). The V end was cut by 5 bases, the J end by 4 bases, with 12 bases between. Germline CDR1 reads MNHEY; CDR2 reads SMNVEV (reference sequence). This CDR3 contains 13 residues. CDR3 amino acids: CASSAGTPYEQYF. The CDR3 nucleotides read TGTGCCAGCAGTGCCGGGACCCCTTACGAGCAGTACTTC.

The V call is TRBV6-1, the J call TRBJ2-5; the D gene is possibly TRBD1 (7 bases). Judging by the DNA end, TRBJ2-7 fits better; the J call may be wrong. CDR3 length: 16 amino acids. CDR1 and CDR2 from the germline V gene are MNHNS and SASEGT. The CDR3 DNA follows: TGTGCCAGCAGTGAAATGAAGTGGCAGGGGGGCTACGAGCAGTACTTC. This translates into CASSEMKWQGGYEQYF.

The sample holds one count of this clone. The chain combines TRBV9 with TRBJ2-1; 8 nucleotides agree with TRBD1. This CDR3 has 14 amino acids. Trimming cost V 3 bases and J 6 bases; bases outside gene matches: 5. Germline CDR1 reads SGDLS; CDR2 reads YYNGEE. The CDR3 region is CASSGLDRVNEQFF. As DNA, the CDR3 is TGTGCCAGCAGCGGATTGGACAGGGTCAATGAGCAGTTCTTC.

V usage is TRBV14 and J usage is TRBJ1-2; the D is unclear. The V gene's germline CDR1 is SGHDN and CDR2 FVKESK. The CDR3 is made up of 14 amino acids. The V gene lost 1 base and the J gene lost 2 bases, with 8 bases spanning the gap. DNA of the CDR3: TGTGCCAGCAGCCAAGCACAAGGAAACTATGGCTACACCTTC. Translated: CASSQAQGNYGYTF.

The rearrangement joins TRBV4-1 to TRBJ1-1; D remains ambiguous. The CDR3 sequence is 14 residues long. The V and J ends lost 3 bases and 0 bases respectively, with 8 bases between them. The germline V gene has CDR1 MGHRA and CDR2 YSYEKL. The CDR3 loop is CASSHHTLNTEAFF. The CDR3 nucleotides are TGCGCCAGCAGCCATCATACCCTGAACACTGAAGCTTTCTTT.